The rows below give T cell receptor beta chains drawn from one sample of a study of Graves' ophthalmopathy and Graves' hyperthyroidism. MiXCR, applied by TCRdb to the multiplex PCR reads, yields one record per CDR3 protein. The sample has hundreds of thousands of distinct CDR3 sequences, about 21% seen once; the top ten hold under 3.5%. Sequencing was done on a sample of peripheral blood. The receptors here all came from a young woman with stable Graves' hyperthyroidism. Both conserved end residues are part of each CDR3. A D gene is named only where the DNA matches it firmly. A row's size may be missing; if present it is once, few, many or a size class.

d_call j_call v_call clone_size cdr3_aa cdr3_nt
. TRBJ1-2 TRBV19 many CASSMVGALGYGYTF TGTGCCAGTAGTATGGTAGGGGCGCTTGGCTATGGCTACACCTTC
TRBD1 TRBJ1-5 TRBV28 few CASSEGTDQPQHF TGTGCCAGCAGCGAAGGGACAGACCAGCCCCAGCATTTT
. TRBJ2-2 TRBV25-1 many CASSAVDTGELFF TGTGCCAGCAGTGCAGTAGATACCGGGGAGCTGTTTTTT
. TRBJ2-5 TRBV15 many CATSSLAGETQYF TGTGCCACCAGCAGCCTGGCTGGAGAGACCCAGTACTTC
TRBD2 TRBJ2-7 TRBV20-1 many CSARGTSGTHSYEQYF TGCAGTGCTAGGGGGACTAGCGGAACCCACTCCTACGAGCAGTACTTC
. TRBJ1-3 TRBV7-9 many CASSEYGSGNTIYF TGTGCCAGCAGCGAGTATGGGTCTGGAAACACCATATATTTT
TRBD1 TRBJ2-7 TRBV28 many CASSLNPGQGAGEQYF TGTGCCAGCAGTTTGAATCCGGGACAGGGGGCGGGTGAGCAGTACTTC
. TRBJ2-6 TRBV18 many CASSPESSGANVLTF TGTGCCAGCTCACCAGAGTCCTCTGGGGCCAACGTCCTGACTTTC
TRBD2 TRBJ2-1 TRBV20-1 few CSASGLADLYNEQFF TGCAGTGCTAGTGGTCTAGCGGATCTTTACAATGAGCAGTTCTTC
TRBD2 TRBJ2-7 TRBV7-2 . CASSLPGGGAHEQYF TGTGCCAGCAGCTTACCGGGCGGGGGGGCACACGAGCAGTACTTC
. TRBJ2-7 TRBV4-3 many CASSHALEGEQYF TGCGCCAGCAGCCATGCCCTCGAGGGTGAGCAGTACTTC
. TRBJ1-2 TRBV10-3 many CAISESRAEGPNYGYTF TGTGCCATCAGTGAGTCGCGGGCCGAGGGGCCTAACTATGGCTACACCTTC
. TRBJ1-5 TRBV19 few CASSIVPLDLGYQPQHF TGTGCCAGTAGTATAGTCCCCCTGGATCTGGGCTATCAGCCCCAGCATTTT
. TRBJ2-7 TRBV30 few CAWSVHFEQYF TGTGCCTGGAGTGTACACTTCGAGCAGTACTTC
TRBD1 TRBJ1-2 TRBV6-1 few CASSARDRGRGYGYTF TGTGCCAGCAGCGCCCGGGACAGGGGGCGGGGCTATGGCTACACCTTC
. TRBJ1-1 TRBV6-1 many CASSDWTREAFF TGTGCCAGCAGTGACTGGACAAGAGAAGCTTTCTTT
TRBD1 TRBJ2-2 TRBV5-1 few CASSRGQGVGELFF TGCGCCAGCAGCAGAGGACAGGGTGTCGGGGAGCTGTTTTTT